The clone carrying this TCR beta chain showed up just once. Repertoires were generated with immunoSEQ multiplex PCR, while TCRdb's copy carries only in-frame clones and drops some. Among over 200,000 clones listed, approximately 90% were seen once. The record originates from a study of blood T cell repertoires in COVID-19. The CDR3 spans 14 residues. Germline V CDR1 and CDR2: WNHNN, SYGVQD (reference sequence). V was clipped by 7 bases and J by 8 bases; unmatched bases: 10. The source material was peripheral blood. The sequence came from a man aged 25-45 years with COVID-19, enrolled during active disease. This chain joins TRBV10-1 and TRBJ1-4; 7 positions agree with TRBD1. The chain's CDR3 is CASNPRGHEEKLFF. CDR3 coding DNA: TGCGCCAGCAACCCAAGGGGGCATGAAGAAAAACTGTTTTTT.